The source of this T cell receptor beta chain is a study of T-cell memory formation after mild COVID-19. Overall study findings and caveats: Among CD4+ contracting clones, most were CM and EM, and CD8+ ones EMRA. Contracting clones from day 15 to 85 had balanced CD4/CD8; later expanders favoured CD4+. Specificity for SARS-CoV-2 was not confirmed among the second-wave clones peaking on day 37.

CDR3 size: 12 residues. Germline assignment: CDR1 ENHRY and CDR2 SYGVKD. Trimming took off 9 bases at V and 4 bases at J, with 13 bases between the two ends. This clonotype was detected only a few times. Its antigen is undetermined. TCRdb reprocessed the 5' RACE reads via MiXCR and lists one record per CDR3 protein. Of fewer than 400,000 distinct CDR3 sequences in the sample, roughly 15% were seen once. The source material was PBMCs or a T cell subset sorted from them (not recorded which). This clonotype originated in a man younger than 35 who had mild COVID-19 (a few samples of this study predate the infection). Cell type and time point are not known. The chain joins TRBV10-3 to TRBJ2-7, with D tentatively TRBD2 (6 bases). The DNA for the CDR3 is TGTGCCATTAGCGCGGGGTCATACGAGCAGTACGTC. Encoded protein: CAISAGSYEQYV.